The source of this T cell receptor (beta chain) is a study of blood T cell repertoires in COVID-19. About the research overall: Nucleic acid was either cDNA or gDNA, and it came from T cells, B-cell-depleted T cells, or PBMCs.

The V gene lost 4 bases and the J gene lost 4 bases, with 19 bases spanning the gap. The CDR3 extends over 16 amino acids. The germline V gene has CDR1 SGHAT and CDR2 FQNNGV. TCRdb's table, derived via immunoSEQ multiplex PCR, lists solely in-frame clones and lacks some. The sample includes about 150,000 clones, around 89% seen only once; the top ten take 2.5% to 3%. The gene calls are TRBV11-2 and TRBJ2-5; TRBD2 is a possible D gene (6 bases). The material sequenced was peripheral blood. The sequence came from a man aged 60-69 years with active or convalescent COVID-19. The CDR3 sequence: CASSSTFGSQLETQYF. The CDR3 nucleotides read TGTGCCAGCAGCTCAACGTTCGGGAGTCAGTTAGAGACCCAGTACTTC.